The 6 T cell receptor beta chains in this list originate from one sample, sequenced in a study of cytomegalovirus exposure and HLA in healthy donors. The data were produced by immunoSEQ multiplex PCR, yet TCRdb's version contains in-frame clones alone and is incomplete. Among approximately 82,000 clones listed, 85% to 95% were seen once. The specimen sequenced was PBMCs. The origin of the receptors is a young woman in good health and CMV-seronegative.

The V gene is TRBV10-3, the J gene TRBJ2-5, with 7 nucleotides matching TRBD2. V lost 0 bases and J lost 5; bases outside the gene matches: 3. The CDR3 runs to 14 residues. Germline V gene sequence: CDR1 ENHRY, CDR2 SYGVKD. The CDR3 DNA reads TGTGCCATCAGTGAGTCGGGAGGGAGGGAGACCCAGTACTTC. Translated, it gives CAISESGGRETQYF.

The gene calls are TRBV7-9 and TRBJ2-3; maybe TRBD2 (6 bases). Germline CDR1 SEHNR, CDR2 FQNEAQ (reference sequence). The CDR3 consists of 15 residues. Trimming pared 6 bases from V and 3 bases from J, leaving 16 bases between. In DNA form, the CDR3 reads TGTGCCAGCAGACGTTTTGGCGGGGAGACAGATACGCAGTATTTT. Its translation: CASRRFGGETDTQYF.

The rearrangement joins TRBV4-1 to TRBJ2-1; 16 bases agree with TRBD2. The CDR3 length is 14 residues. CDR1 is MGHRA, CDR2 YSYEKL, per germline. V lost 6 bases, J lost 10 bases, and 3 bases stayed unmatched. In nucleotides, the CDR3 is TGCGCCAGCAGGGGGACTAGCGGGGGGGGCGAGCAGTTCTTC. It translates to CASRGTSGGGEQFF.

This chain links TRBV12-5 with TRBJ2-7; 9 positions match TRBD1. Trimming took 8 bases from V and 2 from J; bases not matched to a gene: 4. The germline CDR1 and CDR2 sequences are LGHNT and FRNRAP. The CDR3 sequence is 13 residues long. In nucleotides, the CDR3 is TGTGCTAGTCGGGGACAGGGCACCTACGAGCAGTACTTC. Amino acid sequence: CASRGQGTYEQYF.

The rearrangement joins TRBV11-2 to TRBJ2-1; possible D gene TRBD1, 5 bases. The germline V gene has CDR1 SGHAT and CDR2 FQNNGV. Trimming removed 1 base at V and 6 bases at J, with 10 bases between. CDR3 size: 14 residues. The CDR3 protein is CASSLGQLINEQFF. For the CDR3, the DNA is TGTGCCAGCAGCTTAGGACAGCTCATCAATGAGCAGTTCTTC.

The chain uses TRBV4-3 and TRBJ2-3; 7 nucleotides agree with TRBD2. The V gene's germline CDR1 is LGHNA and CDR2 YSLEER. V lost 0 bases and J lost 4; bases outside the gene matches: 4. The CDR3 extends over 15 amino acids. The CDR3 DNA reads TGCGCCAGCAGCCAAGATCCACTAGCGTCAGATACGCAGTATTTT. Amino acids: CASSQDPLASDTQYF.